The 12 T cell receptor beta chains reported below all come from one sample, sequenced in a study of shared clonotypes between healthy human individuals. Repertoires were generated with immunoSEQ multiplex PCR, while TCRdb's copy carries only in-frame clones and drops some. This repertoire shows over a million clones, approximately 96% found once; its top ten account for approximately 1.1%. The material sequenced was naive CD4+ T cells sorted from blood. Subset indicated: CD45RA+ positively selected. Receptors originate from a man younger than 45 in good health.

V usage is TRBV28 and J usage is TRBJ2-7, with D tentatively TRBD1 or TRBD2 (5 bases each). Germline assignment: CDR1 MDHEN and CDR2 SYDVKM. The V end lost 8 bases, the J end lost 2 bases, and 10 bases lay between the germline ends. This CDR3 is 12 amino acids long. For the CDR3, the DNA is TGTGCCAGCGAGAGGGGCCCCTACGAGCAGTACTTC. As protein: CASERGPYEQYF.

The chain combines TRBV5-5 with TRBJ2-7; D remains unclear. The germline V gene encodes CDR1 SGHKS and CDR2 YYEKEE (reference sequence). CDR3 size: 15 residues. Trimming removed 0 bases from V and 6 bases from J, with 16 bases in between. The CDR3 bases are TGTGCCAGCAGCTTGGAGCGCAGCCATTACTCCGAGCAGTACTTC. The encoded protein is CASSLERSHYSEQYF.

This CDR3 is CASSLWALLNEQYF. The CDR3 DNA sequence: TGTGCCAGCAGCTTGTGGGCGTTGCTGAACGAGCAGTACTTC. The chain is built from TRBV5-6 and TRBJ2-7, with D uncertain. This CDR3 has 14 amino acids. The ends were cut back, 1 base at V and 5 bases at J, with 13 bases in the middle. The germline gives CDR1 SGHDT, CDR2 YYEEEE.

The chain couples TRBV11-3 to TRBJ2-4, with D possibly TRBD2 on 5 matching bases. CDR1 and CDR2 (germline): SGHNT, YENEEA. The CDR3 has 13 residues. V lost 2 bases and J 15 bases, leaving 17 bases between the germline ends. In DNA, the CDR3 is TGTGCCAGCAGCTTATCGGCTAGCTCCAAGCGGTACTTC. Amino acid sequence: CASSLSASSKRYF.

V usage is TRBV19 and J usage is TRBJ1-4; 7 bases map to TRBD1. The germline CDR1 and CDR2 sequences are LNHDA and SQIVND (reference sequence). This CDR3 is built from 14 residues. After removal of 8 bases from V and 5 bases from J, the junction contained 8 bases not matched to a gene. CDR3 bases: TGTGCCAGTCGTAAGGGACAGCCAAATGAAAAACTGTTTTTT. It codes for CASRKGQPNEKLFF.

This chain connects TRBV11-2 to TRBJ2-5; D may be TRBD1 (5 bases). The germline V gene has CDR1 SGHAT and CDR2 FQNNGV. CDR3 size: 15 residues. The ends were cut back, 0 bases at V and 5 bases at J, with 13 bases in the middle. This CDR3 is CASSLDLSQVETQYF. As DNA, the CDR3 is TGTGCCAGCAGCTTAGATTTGTCACAGGTCGAGACCCAGTACTTC.

The rearrangement links TRBV2 to TRBJ2-1, with 14 bases aligning to TRBD2. J lost 8 bases, V lost 4 bases, and 7 bases had no gene match. Germline V gene lookup returns CDR1 SNHLY and CDR2 FYNNEI. This CDR3 is built from 16 residues. The CDR3 loop reads CASSGGLAGVLYEQFF. In DNA form, the CDR3 reads TGTGCCAGCAGTGGGGGACTAGCGGGAGTTTTGTATGAGCAGTTCTTC.

The rearrangement joins TRBV19 to TRBJ2-7; D remains unclear. V gave up 7 bases and J gave up 0 bases, with 13 bases separating them. CDR1 LNHDA and CDR2 SQIVND come from the germline V gene (reference sequence). This CDR3 has 14 amino acids. DNA for the CDR3: TGTGCCAGTAAATTGGATCCCAACTCCTACGAGCAGTACTTC. The encoded protein is CASKLDPNSYEQYF.

The chain uses TRBV10-3 and TRBJ1-5; D gene uncertain. V dropped 10 bases and J dropped 1 base, with 26 bases sitting between them. CDR1 is ENHRY, CDR2 SYGVKD, per germline. This CDR3 region has 18 residues. The CDR3 loop is CATTPRAASLDSNQPQHF. CDR3 bases: TGTGCCACTACCCCGAGGGCAGCGTCCCTAGACAGCAATCAGCCCCAGCATTTT.

The gene calls are TRBV28 and TRBJ1-1, with D maybe TRBD1 (6 bases). Germline values: CDR1 MDHEN, CDR2 SYDVKM. The CDR3 consists of 14 residues. V lost 2 bases and J 4 bases, leaving 11 bases between the germline ends. CDR3 in amino acids: CASSLGGAPTEAFF. In DNA, the CDR3 is TGTGCCAGCAGTTTAGGGGGGGCGCCCACTGAAGCTTTCTTT.

As regards this clone: At one boundary the junction diverges from the germline segment, which might be a read error. Other DNA sequences from this sample encode an identical CDR3 as well. The CDR3 region has the DNA TGTGCCAGTAGCGGACCGCCCGACAGGGTTATCGGGGAGACCCAGTACTTC. Protein sequence: CASSGPPDRVIGETQYF. This chain links TRBV9 with TRBJ2-5; TRBD1 might be the D (7 bases). Germline lookup yields CDR1 SGDLS and CDR2 YYNGEE. The CDR3 runs to 17 residues.

The chain recombines TRBV7-8 with TRBJ2-5; D gene uncertain. The germline gives CDR1 SGHVS, CDR2 FQNEAQ. The ends were cut back, 1 base at V and 1 base at J, with 4 bases in the middle. The CDR3 length is 13 residues. The DNA of the CDR3 is TGTGCCAGCAGCTTAGGACTCCAAGAGACCCAGTACTTC. It is translated as CASSLGLQETQYF.